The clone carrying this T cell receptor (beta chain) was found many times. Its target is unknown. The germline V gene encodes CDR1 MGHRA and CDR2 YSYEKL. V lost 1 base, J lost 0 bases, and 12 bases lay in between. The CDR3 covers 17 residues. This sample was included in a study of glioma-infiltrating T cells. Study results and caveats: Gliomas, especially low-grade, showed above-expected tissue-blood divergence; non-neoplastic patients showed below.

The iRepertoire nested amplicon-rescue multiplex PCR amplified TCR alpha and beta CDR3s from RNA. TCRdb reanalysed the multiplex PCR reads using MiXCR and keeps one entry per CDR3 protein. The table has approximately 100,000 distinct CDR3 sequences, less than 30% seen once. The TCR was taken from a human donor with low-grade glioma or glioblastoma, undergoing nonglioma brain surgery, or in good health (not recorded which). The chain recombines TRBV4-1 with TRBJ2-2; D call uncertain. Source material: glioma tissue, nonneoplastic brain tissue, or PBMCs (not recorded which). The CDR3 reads CASSQVALSTNTGELFF. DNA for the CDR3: TGCGCCAGCAGCCAAGTCGCCCTATCTACGAACACCGGGGAGCTGTTTTTT.